A single sample gave rise to the 30 T cell receptor beta chains below, sequenced in a study of identical twins. One entry per CDR3 protein, called by TCRdb with MiXCR from the 5' RACE reads. The table records about 530,000 distinct CDR3 sequences, approximately 16% of them present only once. Another study also made use of these data, one on yellow fever vaccine responses in identical twins.

Sequencing used CD4+ T cells sorted from blood. The receptors come from a woman under 30 in good health.

This clonotype turned up a few times. This chain uses TRBV19 with TRBJ2-2; D is unclear. The CDR3 sequence is 13 residues long. V lost 10 bases, J lost 4 bases, and 13 bases lay in between. The V gene's germline CDR1 is LNHDA and CDR2 SQIVND (reference sequence). For the CDR3, the DNA is TGTGCCACCCAAACAGTATCCACCGGGGAGCTGTTTTTT. It codes for CATQTVSTGELFF.

This clonotype showed up just a few times. This chain connects TRBV20-1 to TRBJ1-5; possibly TRBD1 for D (5 bases). V was pared by 2 bases and J by 4 bases, with 12 bases between. The germline CDR1 and CDR2 sequences are DFQATT and SNEGSKA (reference sequence). This CDR3 has 14 amino acids. The CDR3 DNA reads as TGCAGTGCTAGAAGGGCAGGGCAAAATCAGCCCCAGCATTTT. Translation gives CSARRAGQNQPQHF.

This clonotype was observed a handful of times. V gene TRBV20-1 combines with J gene TRBJ2-3, with TRBD2 matching 7 bases. The CDR3 has 14 amino acids. CDR1 and CDR2 from the germline V gene are DFQATT and SNEGSKA (reference sequence). J lost 1 base, V lost 3 bases, and 4 bases had no gene match. In nucleotides, the CDR3 is TGCAGTGCTAGGCAAAGCGGGGGCACAGATACGCAGTATTTT. Translation: CSARQSGGTDTQYF.

This clonotype has only a few counts. V usage is TRBV20-1 and J usage is TRBJ2-1; 9 nucleotides line up with TRBD2. Trimming removed 1 base from V and 7 bases from J; junction bases left unmatched: 5. There are 14 residues in the CDR3. The germline gives CDR1 DFQATT, CDR2 SNEGSKA (reference sequence). CDR3 sequence: CSARVGGGANEQFF. The CDR3 bases are TGCAGTGCTAGAGTGGGCGGGGGGGCTAATGAGCAGTTCTTC.

The chain combines TRBV10-3 with TRBJ2-7, with TRBD1 as a possible D gene (5 bases). The CDR3 is 13 residues long. Trimming shortened V by 3 bases and J by 0 bases, and 6 bases separated the two germline ends. Germline CDR1 ENHRY, CDR2 SYGVKD. The CDR3 is CAISEGASYEQYF. CDR3 DNA sequence: TGTGCCATCAGTGAAGGGGCCTCCTACGAGCAGTACTTC.

This clonotype was counted between two and nine times. The chain has TRBV12-3 or TRBV12-4 and TRBJ2-2, with TRBD1 identical over 10 bases. The CDR3 is 15 amino acids. J lost 7 bases, V lost 3 bases, and 5 bases had no gene match. In DNA, the CDR3 is TGTGCCAGCAGTTTGGGGGACAGGGGTATCGGGGAGCTGTTTTTT. Its protein is CASSLGDRGIGELFF.

This clonotype appeared a few times. This chain links TRBV7-9 with TRBJ2-3; maybe TRBD2 (6 bases). The CDR3 contains 17 residues. The V and J ends lost 1 base and 1 base respectively, with 15 bases between them. Germline V lookup: CDR1 SEHNR, CDR2 FQNEAQ (reference sequence). CDR3 region: CASSLGEAPGGTDTQYF. Here the CDR3 DNA reads TGTGCCAGCAGCTTAGGGGAGGCTCCCGGGGGCACAGATACGCAGTATTTT.

To note about this clonotype: One base away lies a much larger clone, so this may be a sequencing read error. Lacking the conserved final phenylalanine or tryptophan, this CDR3 likely reflects a read error. The chain links TRBV2 to TRBJ2-1; D gene uncertain. The ends were cut back, 6 bases at V and 5 bases at J, with 11 bases in the middle. Germline CDR1 is SNHLY and CDR2 is FYNNEI. This CDR3 contains 13 residues. CDR3 sequence: CASRAEVNNEQFL. In DNA, the CDR3 is TGTGCCAGCAGGGCCGAGGTAAACAATGAGCAGTTCTTA.

This rearrangement joins TRBV5-1 to TRBJ2-2; TRBD2 aligns across 11 bases. The CDR3 covers 15 residues. Germline values: CDR1 SGHRS, CDR2 YFSETQ. The V gene end was trimmed by 3 bases and the J gene end by 6 bases; junction bases not matched to a gene: 4. As DNA, the CDR3 is TGCGCCAGCAGCTCACTAGCGGGAGTGTCCGGGGAGCTGTTTTTT. It is translated as CASSSLAGVSGELFF.

The chain has TRBV11-3 and TRBJ2-1, with D perhaps TRBD2 (6 bases). Germline V lookup: CDR1 SGHNT, CDR2 YENEEA. Trimming removed 5 bases at V and 5 bases at J, with 19 bases between. CDR3 length: 16 amino acids. The CDR3 DNA follows: TGTGCCAGCAGCCCACCCGGGGGTGCCCTCAACAATGAGCAGTTCTTC. Encoded protein: CASSPPGGALNNEQFF.

This clonotype was seen only a few times. The chain uses TRBV11-1 and TRBJ1-4, with D unclear. Trimming removed 6 bases from V and 7 bases from J, with 18 bases in between. There are 15 residues in the CDR3. CDR1 SGHAT and CDR2 FQDESV come from the germline V gene (reference sequence). The CDR3 here is CASRPDATGGEKLFF. In DNA form, the CDR3 reads TGTGCCAGCAGACCGGACGCCACCGGTGGTGAAAAACTGTTTTTT.

A few counts support this clonotype. The V and J genes are TRBV5-1 and TRBJ2-1, with D possibly matching TRBD2 (5 bases). V lost 0 bases to trimming and J lost 8 bases, with 12 bases between them. There are 14 residues in the CDR3. Germline V gene data show CDR1 as SGHRS and CDR2 as YFSETQ. This chain's CDR3 is CASSLVGGFDEQFF. The CDR3 DNA reads as TGCGCCAGCAGCTTGGTTGGAGGTTTCGATGAGCAGTTCTTC.

V and J are TRBV12-3 or TRBV12-4 and TRBJ2-7; D ambiguous. V gave up 6 bases and J gave up 3 bases, with 12 bases separating them. CDR3 length: 13 amino acids. This chain's CDR3 is CASSDGRIYEQYF. CDR3 DNA sequence: TGTGCCAGCAGCGACGGCAGAATCTACGAGCAGTACTTC.

V is TRBV5-1 and J is TRBJ2-2; weak D call: TRBD2 (6 bases). Trimming shortened V by 0 bases and J by 1 base, and 13 bases separated the two germline ends. The CDR3 totals 17 residues. Germline CDR1 is SGHRS and CDR2 is YFSETQ. In nucleotides, the CDR3 is TGCGCCAGCAGCTTGGAATTCTCGGGACTGAACACCGGGGAGCTGTTTTTT. Residues: CASSLEFSGLNTGELFF.

Only a few counts were recorded for this clonotype. This chain links TRBV12-3 or TRBV12-4 with TRBJ1-5; possible D gene TRBD1, 6 bases. V lost 5 bases and J lost 0, with 11 bases in between. The CDR3 covers 15 residues. CDR3 region: CASSGTPYSNQPQHF. Written as DNA, the CDR3 is TGTGCCAGCAGTGGGACACCTTATAGCAATCAGCCCCAGCATTTT.

V is TRBV5-1 and J is TRBJ1-2; maybe TRBD1 (6 bases). Germline V gives CDR1 SGHRS, CDR2 YFSETQ. The CDR3 covers 16 residues. V lost 0 bases and J 4 bases, leaving 16 bases between the germline ends. The CDR3: CASSLGSGARSYGYTF. In DNA form, the CDR3 reads TGCGCCAGCAGCTTGGGGTCGGGGGCGCGGTCCTATGGCTACACCTTC.

The CDR3 spells CASSYGQSNQPQHF. CDR3 sequence (DNA): TGTGCCAGCAGCTACGGACAGAGCAATCAGCCCCAGCATTTT. The V and J genes are TRBV11-3 and TRBJ1-5; possible D gene TRBD1, 6 bases. The CDR3 totals 14 residues. V shed 4 bases and J shed 1 base, with 8 bases lying between them. The V gene's germline CDR1 is SGHNT and CDR2 YENEEA.

The V and J genes are TRBV5-1 and TRBJ2-1; TRBD2 agrees at 16 bases. J gave up 2 bases and V 4 bases, and 9 bases lay outside the gene matches. CDR1 is SGHRS and CDR2 is YFSETQ in the germline V gene. The CDR3 is 19 amino acids. CDR3 sequence (DNA): TGCGCCAGCAGCCCCTCCGGGACTAGCGGGGGGGCGGCCTACAATGAGCAGTTCTTC. This translates into CASSPSGTSGGAAYNEQFF. The full variable domain, in which reference TRBV5-1 and TRBJ2-1 provide the parts outside the CDR3, is KAGVTQTPRYLIKTRGQQVTLSCSPISGHRSVSWYQQTPGQGLQFLFEYFSETQRNKGNFPGRFSGRQFSNSRSEMNVSTLELGDSALYLCASSPSGTSGGAAYNEQFFGPGTRLTVL.

The chain employs TRBV20-1 and TRBJ2-1; 11 nucleotides agree with TRBD2. The V segment lost 3 bases and the J segment 6 bases; nucleotides outside the gene matches: 7. CDR3 length: 15 residues. The germline gives CDR1 DFQATT, CDR2 SNEGSKA (reference sequence). The CDR3 is CSARELAGVSNEQFF. The CDR3 region has the DNA TGCAGTGCTAGGGAACTAGCGGGAGTGAGCAATGAGCAGTTCTTC.

This chain joins TRBV4-2 and TRBJ1-1, with unresolved D. The V gene's germline CDR1 is LGHNA and CDR2 YNFKEQ. The V and J ends lost 5 bases and 4 bases respectively, with 20 bases between them. The length of the CDR3 is 16 residues. CDR3 sequence (DNA): TGTGCCAGCAGCAAAAAGGGTTCCGACGACGGCACTGAAGCTTTCTTT. It is translated as CASSKKGSDDGTEAFF.

In its sample, this clonotype was seen a few times. The gene calls are TRBV2 and TRBJ1-5; TRBD1 is a possible D gene (6 bases). V was pared by 4 bases and J by 2 bases, with 15 bases between. CDR3 length equals 16 residues. Germline lookup yields CDR1 SNHLY and CDR2 FYNNEI. The CDR3 nucleotides are TGTGCCAGCAGTGCTTACAGGGAGGTTGGCAATCAGCCCCAGCATTTT. Translated, it gives CASSAYREVGNQPQHF.

The rearrangement links TRBV28 to TRBJ2-4; D gene unclear. V lost 4 bases to trimming and J lost 0 bases, with 7 bases between them. CDR1 and CDR2 from the germline V gene are MDHEN and SYDVKM. The CDR3 is 14 residues long. The CDR3 sequence: CASSWELAKNIQYF. DNA for the CDR3: TGTGCCAGCAGTTGGGAACTAGCCAAAAACATTCAGTACTTC.

The table lists this clonotype with a few counts. The V call is TRBV29-1, the J call TRBJ1-2; no clear D gene. V lost 4 bases, J lost 4 bases, and 7 bases lay in between. The length of the CDR3 is 11 residues. Germline values: CDR1 SQVTM, CDR2 ANQGSEA. Here the CDR3 DNA reads TGCAGCGTTGGTCCCAGCTATGGCTACACCTTC. Protein product: CSVGPSYGYTF.

This clonotype was found a few times. The chain has TRBV29-1 and TRBJ1-2, with D perhaps TRBD1 (6 bases). With 0 bases removed from V and 4 bases from J, the gap between germline ends came to 15 bases. Per the germline V gene, CDR1 is SQVTM and CDR2 is ANQGSEA. The CDR3 totals 15 residues. The CDR3 coding sequence is TGCAGCGTTGAAGATCCGCAGAGGGGGATCTATGGCTACACCTTC. This codes for CSVEDPQRGIYGYTF.

This chain joins TRBV5-1 and TRBJ1-1; possibly TRBD1 for D (5 bases). The germline CDR1 and CDR2 sequences are SGHRS and YFSETQ. The CDR3 is 11 amino acids. Trimming pared 5 bases from V and 7 bases from J, leaving 9 bases between. The CDR3 is CASSSTGEAFF. CDR3 nucleotides: TGCGCCAGCAGTTCTACAGGTGAAGCTTTCTTT.

This sequence joins TRBV4-1 and TRBJ1-1, with 9 bases fitting TRBD1. Germline V gives CDR1 MGHRA, CDR2 YSYEKL. The CDR3 runs 14 residues. V was clipped by 3 bases and J by 3 bases; unmatched bases: 2. The CDR3 reads CASSQNRGHTEAFF. DNA for the CDR3: TGCGCCAGCAGCCAGAACAGGGGGCACACTGAAGCTTTCTTT.

This clonotype was counted ten times or more. This chain's CDR3 is CASSRTVQNYGYTF. CDR3 DNA: TGTGCCAGCAGCCGCACAGTACAGAACTATGGCTACACCTTC. The rearrangement links TRBV3-1 to TRBJ1-2; D is ambiguous. This CDR3 is built from 14 residues. Per the germline V gene, CDR1 is LGHDT and CDR2 is YNNKEL (reference sequence). Trimming left V 4 bases short and J 2 bases short, with 11 bases between. Full variable domain (missing parts from reference TRBV3-1 and TRBJ1-2): DTAVSQTPKYLVTQMGNDKSIKCEQNLGHDTMYWYKQDSKKFLKIMFSYNNKELIINETVPNRFSPKSPDKAHLNLHINSLELGDSAVYFCASSRTVQNYGYTFGSGTRLTVV.

This clonotype was recorded a few times. This chain links TRBV6-1 with TRBJ2-2; D gene ambiguous. The CDR3 totals 13 residues. V was shortened by 7 bases and J by 5 bases, with 11 bases between the two germline ends. The germline CDR1 and CDR2 sequences are MNHNS and SASEGT. CDR3 residues: CASTDPGTGELFF. The CDR3 DNA is TGTGCCAGCACGGACCCTGGGACCGGGGAGCTGTTTTTT.

This clonotype came up once. The V call is TRBV7-8, the J call TRBJ1-1; TRBD1 matches 9 bases. V lost 5 bases, J lost 7 bases, and 5 bases stayed unmatched. The CDR3 is made up of 13 amino acids. Germline CDR1 reads SGHVS; CDR2 reads FQNEAQ. DNA for the CDR3: TGTGCCAGCAGCGCGCGGACAGGGGTTGAAGCTTTCTTT. Translating it yields CASSARTGVEAFF. The full variable domain, completed using reference TRBV7-8 and TRBJ1-1, is GAGVSQSPRYKVAKRGQDVALRCDPISGHVSLFWYQQALGQGPEFLTYFQNEAQLDKSGLPSDRFFAERPEGSVSTLKIQRTQQEDSAVYLCASSARTGVEAFFGQGTRLTVV.

DNA for the CDR3: TGTGCCAGCAGCTGGGTTGACGGGAGGGGAGGCGATGAGCAGTTCTTC. It translates to CASSWVDGRGGDEQFF. The chain is built from TRBV7-8 and TRBJ2-1; TRBD2 agrees at 8 bases. Germline CDR1 SGHVS, CDR2 FQNEAQ. With 4 bases clipped from V and 8 bases from J, the junction kept 13 bases outside the gene matches. The CDR3 runs 16 residues. The full variable domain, with the rest looked up from reference TRBV7-8 and TRBJ2-1, is GAGVSQSPRYKVAKRGQDVALRCDPISGHVSLFWYQQALGQGPEFLTYFQNEAQLDKSGLPSDRFFAERPEGSVSTLKIQRTQQEDSAVYLCASSWVDGRGGDEQFFGPGTRLTVL.